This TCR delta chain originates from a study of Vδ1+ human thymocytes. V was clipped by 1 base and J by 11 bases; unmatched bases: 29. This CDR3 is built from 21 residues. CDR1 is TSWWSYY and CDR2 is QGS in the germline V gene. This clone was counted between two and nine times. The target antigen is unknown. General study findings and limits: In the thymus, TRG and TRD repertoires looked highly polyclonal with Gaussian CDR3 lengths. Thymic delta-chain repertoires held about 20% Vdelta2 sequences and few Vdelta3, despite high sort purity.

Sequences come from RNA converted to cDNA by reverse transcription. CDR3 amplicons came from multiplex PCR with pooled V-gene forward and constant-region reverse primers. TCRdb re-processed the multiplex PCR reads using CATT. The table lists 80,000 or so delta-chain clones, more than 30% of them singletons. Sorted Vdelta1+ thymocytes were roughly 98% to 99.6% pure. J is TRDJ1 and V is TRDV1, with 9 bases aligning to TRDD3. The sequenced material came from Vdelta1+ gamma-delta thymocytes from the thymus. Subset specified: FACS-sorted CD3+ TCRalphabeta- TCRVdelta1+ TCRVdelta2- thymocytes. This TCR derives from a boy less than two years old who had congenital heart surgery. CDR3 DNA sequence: TGTGCTCTTGGGGAACGGGGAGGTCGACCGGTACTGGGGGACTCCCTTCGAGGGCTCATCTTT. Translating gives CALGERGGRPVLGDSLRGLIF.